This TCR beta chain appears in the sequencing data of a study of blood T cell repertoires in COVID-19. Background on the study: The United States, Italy and Spain supplied acute and convalescent COVID-19 samples. The cDNA or gDNA used as material had been derived from T cells, B-cell-depleted T cells, or PBMCs.

Per the original methods: Quantification of nucleated cells was approximated via reference gene primer amplification. The repertoire was sequenced with immunoSEQ multiplex PCR; TCRdb's copy has only in-frame clones and lacks some. V and J calls and clone size follow that table, whereas D and trimming were derived from the DNA. The sample has fewer than 55,000 clones, about 83% seen once; the top ten hold 1.6%. Unmatched junction bases numbered 9, after V lost 6 bases and J lost 5 bases. Germline assignment: CDR1 WSHSY and CDR2 SAAADI. The CDR3 has 15 residues. The sequence was obtained from a man aged 50 to 59 with acute or convalescent COVID-19. The sequencing input was peripheral blood. The chain combines TRBV10-2 with TRBJ2-2; TRBD1 agrees at 7 bases. The CDR3 sequence: CASRNTGATTGELFF. In DNA form, the CDR3 reads TGCGCCAGCAGAAATACAGGGGCTACGACCGGGGAGCTGTTTTTT.